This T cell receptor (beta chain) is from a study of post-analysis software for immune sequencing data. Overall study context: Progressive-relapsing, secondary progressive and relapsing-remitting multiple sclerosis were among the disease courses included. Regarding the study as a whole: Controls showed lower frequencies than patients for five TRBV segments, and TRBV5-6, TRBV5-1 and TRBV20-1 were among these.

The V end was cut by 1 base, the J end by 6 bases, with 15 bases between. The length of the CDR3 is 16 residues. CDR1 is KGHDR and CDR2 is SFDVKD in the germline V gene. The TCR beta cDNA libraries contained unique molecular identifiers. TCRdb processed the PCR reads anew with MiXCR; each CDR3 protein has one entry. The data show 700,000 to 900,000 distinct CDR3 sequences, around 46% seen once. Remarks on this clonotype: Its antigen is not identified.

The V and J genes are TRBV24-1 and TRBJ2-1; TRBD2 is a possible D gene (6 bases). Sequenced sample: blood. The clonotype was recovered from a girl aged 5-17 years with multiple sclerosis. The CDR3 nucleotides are TGTGCCACCAGTGATTTATACGGGACTTCTATCAATGAGCAGTTCTTC. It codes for CATSDLYGTSINEQFF.